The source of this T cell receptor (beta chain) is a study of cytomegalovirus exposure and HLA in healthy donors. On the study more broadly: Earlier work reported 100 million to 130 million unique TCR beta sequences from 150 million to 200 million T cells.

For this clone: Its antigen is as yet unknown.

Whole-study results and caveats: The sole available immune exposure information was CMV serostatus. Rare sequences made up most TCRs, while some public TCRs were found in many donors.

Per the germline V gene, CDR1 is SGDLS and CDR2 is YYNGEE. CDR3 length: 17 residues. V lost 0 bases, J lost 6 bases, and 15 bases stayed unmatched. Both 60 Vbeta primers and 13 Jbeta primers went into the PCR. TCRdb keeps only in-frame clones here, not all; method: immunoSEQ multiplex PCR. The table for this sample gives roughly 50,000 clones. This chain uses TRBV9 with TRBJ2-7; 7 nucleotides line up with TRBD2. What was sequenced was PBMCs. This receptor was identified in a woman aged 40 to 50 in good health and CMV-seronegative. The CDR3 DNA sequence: TGTGCCAGCAGCGTAGGGCTGGGGGGGAGCCGTCCCGCCGAGCAGTACTTC. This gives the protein CASSVGLGGSRPAEQYF.